This is a list of T cell receptor beta chains from one sample in a study of identifying expanded T cells in peripheral blood. The repertoire was sequenced with immunoSEQ multiplex PCR; TCRdb's copy has only in-frame clones and lacks some. The sample shows 84,000 or so clones, about 88% of them seen only once. Sequenced sample: blood. These receptors were collected from a person aged 18-70 years in good health. Both conserved end residues are part of each CDR3. D genes are given only for firm matches. Expanded clones are given a class, and other clones once, few, many or no size at all.

cdr3_aa	cdr3_nt	d_call	clone_size	v_call	j_call
CASSKEYSNQPQHF	TGTGCCAGCAGTAAAGAATATAGCAATCAGCCCCAGCATTTT	.	.	TRBV2	TRBJ1-5
CASSQQKDFPTDTQYF	TGCGCCAGCAGCCAACAAAAGGACTTTCCCACAGATACGCAGTATTTT	.	.	TRBV4-1	TRBJ2-3
CSVVLAGAGETQYF	TGCAGCGTTGTTCTAGCGGGAGCCGGAGAGACCCAGTACTTC	TRBD2	.	TRBV29-1	TRBJ2-5
CASRSGGRSTDTQYF	TGTGCCAGCAGATCGGGCGGGAGGTCCACAGATACGCAGTATTTT	TRBD2	.	TRBV27	TRBJ2-3
CASSVPGGNEKLFF	TGTGCCAGCAGTGTTCCGGGGGGAAACGAAAAACTGTTTTTT	.	.	TRBV25-1	TRBJ1-4
CASSLHLSPQGGSQETQYF	TGTGCCAGCAGCTTACATTTATCTCCGCAGGGAGGTTCCCAAGAGACCCAGTACTTC	.	.	TRBV7-2	TRBJ2-5
CASSLAGSSYNEQFF	TGTGCCAGCTCACTAGCGGGCTCCTCCTACAATGAGCAGTTCTTC	TRBD2	once	TRBV18	TRBJ2-1
CASSGGTSGRSEQFF	TGTGCCAGCAGCGGCGGGACTAGCGGGAGATCTGAGCAGTTCTTC	TRBD2	.	TRBV9	TRBJ2-1
CASHRDPSSYEQYF	TGTGCCAGCCATCGGGACCCTAGCTCCTACGAGCAGTACTTC	.	.	TRBV2	TRBJ2-7
CASSRMKGALGDTQYF	TGTGCCAGCAGCCGGATGAAGGGGGCGCTGGGAGATACGCAGTATTTT	TRBD1	.	TRBV14	TRBJ2-3
CASTLTGTGIYEQYF	TGTGCCAGTACTTTAACCGGGACAGGGATCTACGAGCAGTACTTC	TRBD1	.	TRBV19	TRBJ2-7
CASSLRAAGNEQFF	TGTGCCAGCAGCTTACGTGCAGCAGGAAATGAGCAGTTCTTC	.	.	TRBV11-1	TRBJ2-1
CASSTYRAEAFF	TGTGCCAGTAGTACCTATAGGGCTGAAGCTTTCTTT	.	.	TRBV19	TRBJ1-1
CASIGQGAQPQHF	TGTGCCAGCATCGGACAGGGTGCTCAGCCCCAGCATTTT	TRBD1	few	TRBV6-1	TRBJ1-5
CASSSDSNTEAFF	TGTGCCAGCAGCTCCGACTCGAACACTGAAGCTTTCTTT	.	.	TRBV7-9	TRBJ1-1
CASSHRGDTNEKLFF	TGTGCCAGCTCCCACAGGGGGGACACTAATGAAAAACTGTTTTTT	TRBD1	.	TRBV9	TRBJ1-4
CASSSNTGELFF	TGTGCCAGCAGCTCAAACACCGGGGAGCTGTTTTTT	.	.	TRBV11-3	TRBJ2-2
CASSQQGAPDTDTQYF	TGCGCCAGCAGCCAACAGGGAGCCCCCGACACAGATACGCAGTATTTT	.	.	TRBV4-3	TRBJ2-3
CASSQNENQPQHF	TGCGCCAGCAGCCAGAACGAGAATCAGCCCCAGCATTTT	.	.	TRBV4-1	TRBJ1-5
CATIRGGLDGEQYF	TGTGCCACCATCCGTGGGGGGCTCGATGGCGAGCAGTACTTC	.	.	TRBV11-2	TRBJ2-7
CASSQASGNNEQFF	TGTGCCAGCAGCCAGGCTAGCGGGAACAATGAGCAGTTCTTC	TRBD2	.	TRBV4-2	TRBJ2-1
CASSSRLAGVFYEQYF	TGTGCCAGCAGTTCCCGACTAGCGGGAGTGTTCTACGAGCAGTACTTC	TRBD2	.	TRBV28	TRBJ2-7
CASSYWTGGITGELFF	TGTGCCAGCAGTTATTGGACAGGGGGGATCACCGGGGAGCTGTTTTTT	TRBD1	.	TRBV6-6	TRBJ2-2
CASSVGGGQGAGELFF	TGTGCCAGCAGCGTAGGAGGGGGACAGGGGGCCGGGGAGCTGTTTTTT	TRBD1	.	TRBV9	TRBJ2-2
CASSLSWTVYGYTF	TGTGCCAGTAGTCTGTCATGGACGGTCTATGGCTACACCTTC	.	.	TRBV19	TRBJ1-2
CASGRLAVGETQYF	TGTGCCAGCGGTCGACTAGCGGTGGGGGAGACCCAGTACTTC	TRBD2	.	TRBV27	TRBJ2-5
CAWRWELNTGELFF	TGTGCCTGGAGGTGGGAACTTAACACCGGGGAGCTGTTTTTT	.	.	TRBV30	TRBJ2-2
CASSEQGIQETQYF	TGTGCCAGCAGCGAACAGGGGATCCAAGAGACCCAGTACTTC	TRBD1	.	TRBV7-2	TRBJ2-5
CASSYGQETQYF	TGTGCCAGCAGTTATGGCCAAGAGACCCAGTACTTC	.	.	TRBV28	TRBJ2-5
CASSRNAGAYNEQFF	TGCGCCAGCAGCCGGAACGCGGGGGCTTACAATGAGCAGTTCTTC	.	.	TRBV4-3	TRBJ2-1
CASSITSGGGYEQYF	TGTGCCAGCAGCATTACTAGCGGGGGTGGGTACGAGCAGTACTTC	TRBD2	once	TRBV7-9	TRBJ2-7
CASSFGTSYTDTQYF	TGTGCCAGCAGCTTCGGGACTAGTTACACAGATACGCAGTATTTT	TRBD2	once	TRBV7-3	TRBJ2-3
CASSPTSGSIDEQYF	TGTGCCAGCAGTCCAACTAGCGGGAGTATCGACGAGCAGTACTTC	TRBD2	.	TRBV28	TRBJ2-7
CATCVSGLAGVNEQFF	TGTGCCACCTGTGTTTCTGGGCTAGCGGGAGTGAATGAGCAGTTCTTC	TRBD2	.	TRBV28	TRBJ2-1
CASSFGVLNSPLHF	TGTGCCAGCAGCTTCGGGGTATTGAATTCACCCCTCCACTTT	.	.	TRBV5-6	TRBJ1-6
CASSQDGVPLYGYTF	TGCGCCAGCAGCCAAGATGGGGTCCCATTATATGGCTACACCTTC	.	.	TRBV4-3	TRBJ1-2
CASSVTSGGNGELFF	TGTGCCAGCAGCGTAACTAGCGGGGGAAACGGGGAGCTGTTTTTT	TRBD2	.	TRBV9	TRBJ2-2
CASSQRTSGKETQYF	TGTGCCAGCAGCCAAAGGACTAGCGGAAAAGAGACCCAGTACTTC	TRBD2	.	TRBV9	TRBJ2-5
CASRVELPLPLVEPRGRAHEQYF	TGTGCAAGTCGCGTAGAGCTTCCCCTCCCCCTAGTAGAACCTAGGGGGAGGGCCCACGAGCAGTACTTC	.	.	TRBV12-2	TRBJ2-7
CASSEEGYEQYF	TGTGCCAGCAGCGAGGAGGGCTACGAGCAGTACTTC	.	.	TRBV6-6	TRBJ2-7